This T cell receptor (beta chain) came from a study of neoadjuvant nivolumab and ipilimumab in lung cancer. Findings and limits, study-wide: Pretherapy blood TCR richness correlated positively with resected tumor richness. TCR clonality did not significantly correlate with pathologic tumor regression. From pretherapy to surgery, tumor richness and clonality rose with dual therapy.

Generated by immunoSEQ multiplex PCR, the TCRdb table keeps only in-frame clones and is missing some. This sample has about 26,000 clones; around 83% occur once, and the top ten carry over 8%. About this clone itself: Its antigen is unidentified.

V lost 4 bases and J 7 bases, leaving 11 bases between the germline ends. Germline CDR1 reads SQVTM; CDR2 reads ANQGSEA. The CDR3 extends over 12 amino acids. This sequence originates from an adult with non-small cell lung cancer. The V call is TRBV29-1, the J call TRBJ2-1; a weak D match, TRBD2 (6 bases). This specimen consisted of tumor tissue, obtained after neoadjuvant nivolumab, alone or with ipilimumab, at or shortly before surgery. In nucleotides, the CDR3 is TGCAGCGTTGGCCCTCGGGGGAATGAGCAGTTCTTC. It is translated as CSVGPRGNEQFF.